The 20 T cell receptor beta chains below all came from one sample that was sequenced in a study of persistence of HIV-infected CD4 T cells. Anti-CD3/anti-CD28 beads served as a nonspecific positive control stimulus. Sorting of responding CD4+ T cells relied on upregulated CD40 ligand together with CD69. The libraries were made with immunoSEQ version 4 in survey mode. Only in-frame clones appear in the TCRdb table, and some are missing; sequencing was by immunoSEQ multiplex PCR. The data hold approximately 45,000 clones, with 70% to 90% observed a single time. These TCRs' antigens remain unknown. The sample was CD4+ T cells sorted from PBMCs after approximately 19-hour stimulation, taken from a patient who received antiretroviral therapy. Receptors were obtained from an adult woman with HIV who was CMV-seropositive.

The gene calls are TRBV9 and TRBJ1-4; D is ambiguous. The CDR3 covers 12 residues. V gave up 0 bases and J gave up 8 bases, with 5 bases separating them. CDR1 and CDR2 from the germline V gene are SGDLS and YYNGEE. CDR3 nucleotides: TGTGCCAGCAGCGTAGGAGAGGAAAAACTGTTTTTT. This encodes CASSVGEEKLFF. Supplemented by reference TRBV9 and TRBJ1-4, the full variable domain reads DSGVTQTPKHLITATGQRVTLRCSPRSGDLSVYWYQQSLDQGLQFLIQYYNGEERAKGNILERFSAQQFPDLHSELNLSSLELGDSALYFCASSVGEEKLFFGSGTQLSVL.

The chain combines TRBV7-6 with TRBJ2-1, with 7 bases aligning to TRBD1. The germline V gene has CDR1 SGHVS and CDR2 FNYEAQ. V trimming: 1 base; J trimming: 7 bases; junction bases outside the gene matches: 10. The CDR3 runs to 16 residues. The CDR3 DNA reads TGTGCCAGCAGCTTAGGTGACAGGGCGGGTTCAAATGAGCAGTTCTTC. Residues: CASSLGDRAGSNEQFF. Variable domain in full (rest from reference TRBV7-6 and TRBJ2-1): GAGVSQSPRYKVTKRGQDVALRCDPISGHVSLYWYRQALGQGPEFLTYFNYEAQQDKSGLPNDRFSAERPEGSISTLTIQRTEQRDSAMYRCASSLGDRAGSNEQFFGPGTRLTVL.

The CDR3 sequence: CASSLRGTGGIILTFNYGYTF. For the CDR3, the DNA is TGTGCCAGCAGCCTAAGGGGGACAGGGGGCATCATCCTAACTTTTAACTATGGCTACACCTTC. V usage is TRBV4-2 and J usage is TRBJ1-2; 12 nucleotides line up with TRBD1. Germline trimming cut 4 bases from V and 1 base from J; bases unmatched to any gene: 19. Germline-derived CDR1 and CDR2 are LGHNA and YNFKEQ. The CDR3 contains 21 residues.

This clone was observed once. The chain joins TRBV5-4 to TRBJ1-2, with TRBD1 matching over 9 bases. V shed 4 bases, J shed 5 bases, and the junction held 9 bases outside the gene matches. The CDR3 length is 15 residues. Germline V lookup: CDR1 SGHNT, CDR2 YYREEE (reference sequence). The CDR3 DNA follows: TGTGCCAGCAGCGGGATGAGACAGGGGGAATATGGCTACACCTTC. It translates to CASSGMRQGEYGYTF.

This clone showed up just once. The chain joins TRBV9 to TRBJ1-1, with D perhaps TRBD1 (6 bases). This CDR3 region has 15 residues. Germline CDR1 and CDR2: SGDLS and YYNGEE. The V gene lost 1 base and the J gene lost 1 base, with 11 bases spanning the gap. In nucleotides, the CDR3 is TGTGCCAGCAGCGTACATCCAGGGGAGAACACTGAAGCTTTCTTT. This translates into CASSVHPGENTEAFF. The full variable domain, its missing parts supplied by reference TRBV9 and TRBJ1-1, is DSGVTQTPKHLITATGQRVTLRCSPRSGDLSVYWYQQSLDQGLQFLIQYYNGEERAKGNILERFSAQQFPDLHSELNLSSLELGDSALYFCASSVHPGENTEAFFGQGTRLTVV.

The V and J genes are TRBV7-8 and TRBJ2-7, with D perhaps being TRBD1 or TRBD2 (6 bases each). The CDR3 is 13 residues long. V dropped 5 bases and J dropped 3 bases, with 11 bases sitting between them. The germline V gene encodes CDR1 SGHVS and CDR2 FQNEAQ. CDR3 in DNA: TGTGCCAGCAGCCAAGGGGGGAGCTACGAGCAGTACTTC. This gives the protein CASSQGGSYEQYF.

The V and J genes are TRBV28 and TRBJ2-5; 7 positions match TRBD2. V dropped 1 base and J dropped 6; count of bases not matched to a gene: 11. Germline CDR1 is MDHEN and CDR2 is SYDVKM. This CDR3 has 16 residues. The CDR3 DNA is TGTGCCAGCAGTTTATTTGGCGCTGGGGGGGTGAAGACCCAGTACTTC. Protein: CASSLFGAGGVKTQYF.

The chain has TRBV7-8 and TRBJ1-6; perhaps TRBD1 as D (5 bases). V shed 7 bases and J shed 9 bases, with 19 bases lying between them. Germline V lookup: CDR1 SGHVS, CDR2 FQNEAQ. This CDR3 contains 15 residues. The CDR3, as DNA: TGTGCCAGCAAGCCCAGGGATGCTGATAGTTCACCCCTCCACTTT. Translation: CASKPRDADSSPLHF. Combining the CDR3 with reference TRBV7-8 and TRBJ1-6 gives the whole variable domain GAGVSQSPRYKVAKRGQDVALRCDPISGHVSLFWYQQALGQGPEFLTYFQNEAQLDKSGLPSDRFFAERPEGSVSTLKIQRTQQEDSAVYLCASKPRDADSSPLHFGNGTRLTVT.

In its sample, this clone was seen once. This chain uses TRBV7-6 with TRBJ1-5, with unresolved D. The CDR3 covers 14 residues. Trimming pared 1 base from V and 3 bases from J, leaving 7 bases between. Germline V gives CDR1 SGHVS, CDR2 FNYEAQ. In DNA form, the CDR3 reads TGTGCCAGCAGCTTAGTGGAATCCAATCAGCCCCAGCATTTT. It specifies CASSLVESNQPQHF.

The rearrangement joins TRBV5-1 to TRBJ2-3; no reliable D call. Germline CDR1 reads SGHRS; CDR2 reads YFSETQ. The CDR3 totals 12 residues. Between the trimmed V and J ends, which lost 0 bases and 5 bases, there was a span of 4 bases. Here the CDR3 reads CASSLAEDTQYF. The CDR3 DNA reads as TGCGCCAGCAGCTTGGCCGAAGATACGCAGTATTTT.

The rearrangement links TRBV27 to TRBJ1-1; TRBD1 aligns across 7 bases. This CDR3 contains 14 residues. J lost 1 base, V lost 4 bases, and 3 bases had no gene match. From germline, CDR1 is MNHEY and CDR2 SMNVEV (reference sequence). This CDR3 reads CASSSDRSNTEAFF. The CDR3 nucleotides are TGTGCCAGCAGTTCGGACAGGTCGAACACTGAAGCTTTCTTT.

The DNA for the CDR3 is TGTGCCAGCAGTTATACTAGCCAAAACATTCAGTACTTC. The encoded protein is CASSYTSQNIQYF. The rearrangement joins TRBV6-5 to TRBJ2-4; tentatively, D is TRBD2 (6 bases). V was cut by 3 bases and J by 5 bases, with 8 bases left in between. This CDR3 has 13 residues. Looked up from germline, CDR1 is MNHEY and CDR2 is SVGAGI.

The gene calls are TRBV5-6 and TRBJ1-2; D unresolved. This CDR3 region has 13 residues. Between the trimmed V and J ends, which lost 0 bases and 7 bases, there was a span of 10 bases. CDR1 and CDR2 (germline): SGHDT, YYEEEE. This CDR3 is CASSLEGLGGYTF. The CDR3 nucleotides read TGTGCCAGCAGCTTGGAGGGCTTGGGTGGCTACACCTTC.

The CDR3 DNA sequence: TGCGCCAGCAGCCAAGGGACTTTTCAGCCCCAGCATTTT. The encoded protein is CASSQGTFQPQHF. The rearrangement uses TRBV4-3 and TRBJ1-5; D gene uncertain. Trimming removed 1 base from V and 6 bases from J, with 7 bases in between. The CDR3 covers 13 residues. In germline, CDR1 is LGHNA, CDR2 YSLEER.

CDR3 amino acids: CASSYQGDTEAFF. The CDR3 DNA follows: TGTGCCAGCAGTTACCAGGGTGACACTGAAGCTTTCTTT. The rearrangement links TRBV5-6 to TRBJ1-1, with TRBD1 as a possible D gene (5 bases). CDR3 length equals 13 residues. Per the germline V gene, CDR1 is SGHDT and CDR2 is YYEEEE. V was shortened by 5 bases and J by 3 bases, with 11 bases between the two germline ends.

The V gene is TRBV29-1, the J gene TRBJ2-6, with a possible D match to TRBD1 (6 bases). Germline loops: CDR1 SQVTM, CDR2 ANQGSEA. This CDR3 has 14 amino acids. V was trimmed by 6 bases and J by 5 bases, leaving 14 bases between them. The CDR3 reads CSVVQGPRANVLTF. CDR3 in DNA: TGCAGCGTGGTACAGGGACCGCGGGCCAACGTCCTGACTTTC.

The rearrangement links TRBV18 to TRBJ1-3; D remains ambiguous. Trimming stripped 3 bases from V and 1 base from J, with 13 bases between. The CDR3 spans 16 residues. Germline loops: CDR1 KGHSH, CDR2 LQKENI. The CDR3 DNA follows: TGTGCCAGCTCACCTCTTGAAGGGTCTTCTGGAAACACCATATATTTT. Amino acid sequence: CASSPLEGSSGNTIYF.

This sequence joins TRBV14 and TRBJ1-2; tentatively, D is TRBD1 (5 bases). Germline V gene lookup returns CDR1 SGHDN and CDR2 FVKESK. Trimming cost V 0 bases and J 5 bases, with 16 bases left between them. This CDR3 region has 16 residues. The CDR3 DNA follows: TGTGCCAGCAGCCAAGAAGCCGAGGGGTTGGGGTATGGCTACACCTTC. It specifies CASSQEAEGLGYGYTF.

There are a few counts of this clone. The chain joins TRBV6-5 to TRBJ1-5; no reliable D call. V was pared by 4 bases and J by 4 bases, with 14 bases between. The CDR3 sequence is 15 residues long. In germline, CDR1 is MNHEY, CDR2 SVGAGI. The CDR3 DNA is TGTGCCAGCAGTTCCTCCCACTCGGGGAATCAGCCCCAGCATTTT. Protein product: CASSSSHSGNQPQHF.

The chain couples TRBV5-6 to TRBJ1-1, with a possible D match to TRBD1 (5 bases). This CDR3 has 15 amino acids. Germline CDR1 and CDR2: SGHDT and YYEEEE. V lost 4 bases, J lost 4 bases, and 17 bases lay in between. The chain's CDR3 is CASSGELGAGTEAFF. The CDR3 DNA sequence: TGTGCCAGCAGCGGGGAATTAGGGGCTGGCACTGAAGCTTTCTTT.